This entry is about one T cell receptor (beta chain). The sample originates from a study of T cell responses to AZD1222 COVID-19 vaccine. Clones were sequenced by immunoSEQ multiplex PCR, and TCRdb holds only the in-frame ones, with some missing. The sample carries 90,000 to 100,000 clones, approximately 81% recorded once. Sample: peripheral blood, taken 28 days after the second AZD1222 dose. This clonotype was obtained from an adult who received the AZD1222 COVID-19 vaccine.

The CDR3 DNA is TGTGCCATCAGTCGGGACGCGAGCCGACCTGGAGCTTTCTTT. Translated: CAISRDASRPGAFF. The chain links TRBV10-3 to TRBJ1-1, with a possible D match to TRBD1 (5 bases). The CDR3 is made up of 14 amino acids. V lost 5 bases and J 10 bases, leaving 20 bases between the germline ends. In germline, CDR1 is ENHRY, CDR2 SYGVKD.